These 14 T cell receptor beta chains were all obtained from the same sample, sequenced in a study of response to subunit inactivated influenza vaccine. TCRdb reanalysed the RT-PCR reads using MiXCR and keeps one entry per CDR3 protein. The data hold 450,000 to 700,000 distinct CDR3 sequences, with around 15% observed a single time. The source material was PBMCs from blood, sampled less than 13 days after vaccination. These TCRs come from a man in his forties or fifties who received an inactivated influenza vaccine.

This clonotype was counted at least ten times. The chain employs TRBV2 and TRBJ1-1, with D uncertain. Germline-derived CDR1 and CDR2 are SNHLY and FYNNEI. This CDR3 has 12 amino acids. The V end lost 1 base, the J end lost 0 bases, and 0 bases lay between the germline ends. The CDR3 region is CASSEVNTEAFF. The CDR3 coding sequence is TGTGCCAGCAGTGAAGTGAACACTGAAGCTTTCTTT.

This sequence joins TRBV28 and TRBJ2-7; possible D gene TRBD2, 7 bases. CDR3 length: 16 amino acids. Trimming cost V 5 bases and J 2 bases, with 19 bases left between them. Looked up from germline, CDR1 is MDHEN and CDR2 is SYDVKM. CDR3 sequence: CASSAHGGRGTYEQYF. CDR3 nucleotide sequence: TGTGCCAGCAGTGCCCACGGGGGGCGGGGCACCTACGAGCAGTACTTC.

Only one count was recorded for this clonotype. The chain joins TRBV7-6 to TRBJ2-2; 13 bases are shared with TRBD2. V was clipped by 3 bases and J by 6 bases; unmatched bases: 4. CDR1 SGHVS and CDR2 FNYEAQ come from the germline V gene. This CDR3 has 16 residues. CDR3 nucleotides: TGTGCCAGCAGCTTGGGACTAGCGGGGCGGTCCGGGGAGCTGTTTTTT. The encoded protein is CASSLGLAGRSGELFF.

This clonotype was seen a handful of times. This chain connects TRBV21-1 to TRBJ1-1. TRBV21-1 is designated a pseudogene. The CDR3 is 16 amino acids. The CDR3 region is CASSALTSRVGTEAFF. The DNA of the CDR3 is TGTGCCAGCAGCGCTTTAACCTCTAGGGTGGGCACTGAAGCTTTCTTT.

This clonotype has more than one count but fewer than ten. The V and J genes are TRBV7-9 and TRBJ2-7; D not certain. CDR3 length equals 16 residues. Trimming removed 5 bases at V and 0 bases at J, with 17 bases between. CDR1 and CDR2 (germline): SEHNR, FQNEAQ (reference sequence). The CDR3 sequence is CASSPEPLSSSYEQYF. The DNA of the CDR3 is TGTGCCAGCAGCCCCGAACCGTTGTCTTCCTCCTACGAGCAGTACTTC.

This clonotype has more than one count but fewer than ten. The limits of the CDR3 on the DNA are not certain, so only TCRdb's listed CDR3 is given. This CDR3 reads CISVSEAPDRRYEQYF. This chain joins TRBV7-5 and TRBJ2-7. TRBV7-5 is listed as a pseudogene. Termini included, the CDR3 measures 16 amino acids.

This clonotype was observed once. V and J are TRBV2 and TRBJ2-7; possibly TRBD1 for D (6 bases). Germline V gene sequence: CDR1 SNHLY, CDR2 FYNNEI. The CDR3 runs 11 residues. Between the trimmed V and J ends, which lost 3 bases and 7 bases, there was a span of 7 bases. DNA for the CDR3: TGTGCCAGCAGTGATGGACAGGAGCAGTACTTC. This codes for CASSDGQEQYF.

This clonotype occurred a few times. The chain couples TRBV25-1 to TRBJ1-1; D is uncertain. The CDR3 spans 14 residues. Germline V gives CDR1 MGHDK, CDR2 SYGVNS. The V end was cut by 3 bases, the J end by 5 bases, with 13 bases between. CDR3 DNA: TGTGCCAGCAGTGAGCTGGGAGGTTGGACTGAAGCTTTCTTT. It specifies CASSELGGWTEAFF.

This clonotype was detected many times. The chain has TRBV2 and TRBJ2-7, with a weak D call TRBD1 (6 bases). Germline V CDR1 and CDR2: SNHLY, FYNNEI. The CDR3 totals 15 residues. V lost 4 bases, J lost 0 bases, and 13 bases lay in between. The CDR3, as DNA: TGTGCCAGCAGTGCAGGGGATAGGGGCTCCTACGAGCAGTACTTC. This codes for CASSAGDRGSYEQYF. The variable domain in full, completed from reference TRBV2 and TRBJ2-7, reads EPEVTQTPSHQVTQMGQEVILRCVPISNHLYFYWYRQILGQKVEFLVSFYNNEISEKSEIFDDQFSVERPDGSNFTLKIRSTKLEDSAMYFCASSAGDRGSYEQYFGPGTRLTVT.

The V call is TRBV3-1, the J call TRBJ1-2, with D uncertain. The CDR3 has 15 residues. V lost 1 base, J lost 1 base, and 10 bases lay in between. Germline loops: CDR1 LGHDT, CDR2 YNNKEL (reference sequence). This chain's CDR3 is CASSQGPALNYGYTF. The CDR3 coding sequence is TGTGCCAGCAGCCAAGGACCAGCCCTTAACTATGGCTACACCTTC. Full variable domain (missing parts from reference TRBV3-1 and TRBJ1-2): DTAVSQTPKYLVTQMGNDKSIKCEQNLGHDTMYWYKQDSKKFLKIMFSYNNKELIINETVPNRFSPKSPDKAHLNLHINSLELGDSAVYFCASSQGPALNYGYTFGSGTRLTVV.

This clonotype was observed a handful of times. CDR3 sequence (DNA): TGTGCCAGCAGTACCCGGGACTCCGGCTTTACGTTTTACTACGAGCAGTACTTC. Protein sequence: CASSTRDSGFTFYYEQYF. The chain carries TRBV6-1 and TRBJ2-7; tentatively, D is TRBD2 (6 bases). V lost 5 bases to trimming and J lost 3 bases, with 26 bases between them. Germline CDR1 reads MNHNS; CDR2 reads SASEGT. The CDR3 covers 18 residues.

This clonotype was observed a few times. The gene calls are TRBV6-2 or TRBV6-3 and TRBJ2-5; 14 bases line up with TRBD2. The germline V gene has CDR1 MNHEY and CDR2 SVGEGT. The CDR3 length is 17 residues. Germline trimming cut 6 bases from V and 1 base from J; bases unmatched to any gene: 7. CDR3 sequence (DNA): TGTGCCAGCAGCCGAGGGACTAGCGGGAGCCGCCAAGAGACCCAGTACTTC. Protein product: CASSRGTSGSRQETQYF.

This clonotype was counted only a few times. The chain combines TRBV6-1 with TRBJ2-7; weak D call: TRBD2 (6 bases). The CDR3 totals 16 residues. Germline CDR1 reads MNHNS; CDR2 reads SASEGT. Trimming took off 5 bases at V and 0 bases at J, with 17 bases between the two ends. CDR3 loop: CASSPGRTIFSYEQYF. The DNA for the CDR3 is TGTGCCAGCAGTCCGGGACGGACTATCTTCTCCTACGAGCAGTACTTC.

This clonotype has just a few counts. J is TRBJ2-2 and V is TRBV3-1; no definite D call. The CDR3 covers 13 residues. The germline V and J ends were trimmed by 2 bases and 8 bases, with 9 bases remaining between them. CDR1 and CDR2 from the germline V gene are LGHDT and YNNKEL (reference sequence). The CDR3 loop reads CASSQTSVGELFF. The DNA for the CDR3 is TGTGCCAGCAGCCAAACGTCCGTGGGGGAGCTGTTTTTT.